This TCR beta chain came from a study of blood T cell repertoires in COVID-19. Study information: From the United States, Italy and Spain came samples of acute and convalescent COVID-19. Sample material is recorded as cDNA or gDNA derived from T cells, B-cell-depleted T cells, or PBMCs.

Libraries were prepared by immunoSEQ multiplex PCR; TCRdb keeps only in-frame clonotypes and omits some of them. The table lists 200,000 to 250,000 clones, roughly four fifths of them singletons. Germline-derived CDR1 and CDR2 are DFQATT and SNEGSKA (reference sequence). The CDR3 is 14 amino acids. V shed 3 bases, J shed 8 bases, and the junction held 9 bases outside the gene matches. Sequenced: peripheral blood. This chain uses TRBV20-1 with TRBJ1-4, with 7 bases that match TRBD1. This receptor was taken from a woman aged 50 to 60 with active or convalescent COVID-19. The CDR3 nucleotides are TGCAGTGCTAGTGCCGGGACAGTGAGAGAAAAACTGTTTTTT. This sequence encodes CSASAGTVREKLFF.